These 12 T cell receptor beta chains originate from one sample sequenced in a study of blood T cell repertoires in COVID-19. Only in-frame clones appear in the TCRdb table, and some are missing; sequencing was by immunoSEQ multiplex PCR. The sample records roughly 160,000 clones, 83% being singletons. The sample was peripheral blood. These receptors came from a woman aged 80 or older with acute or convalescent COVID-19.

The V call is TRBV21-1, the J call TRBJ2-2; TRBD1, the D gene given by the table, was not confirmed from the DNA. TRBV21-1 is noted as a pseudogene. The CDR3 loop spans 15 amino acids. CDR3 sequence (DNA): TGTGCCAGCAACCCCGGGCAGGGCAGCACCGGGGAGCTGTTTTTT. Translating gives CASNPGQGSTGELFF.

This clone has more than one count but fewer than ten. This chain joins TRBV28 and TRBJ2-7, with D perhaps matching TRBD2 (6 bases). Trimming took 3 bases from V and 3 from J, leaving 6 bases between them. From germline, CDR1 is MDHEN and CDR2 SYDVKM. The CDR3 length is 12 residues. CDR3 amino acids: CASSLEGYEQYF. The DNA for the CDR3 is TGTGCCAGCAGTTTGGAGGGCTACGAGCAGTACTTC.

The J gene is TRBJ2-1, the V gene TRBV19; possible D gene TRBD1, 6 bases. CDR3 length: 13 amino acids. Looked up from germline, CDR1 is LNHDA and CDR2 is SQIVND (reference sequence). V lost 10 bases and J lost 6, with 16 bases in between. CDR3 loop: CATRNRAINEQFF. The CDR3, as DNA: TGTGCCACCCGGAACAGGGCGATCAATGAGCAGTTCTTC.

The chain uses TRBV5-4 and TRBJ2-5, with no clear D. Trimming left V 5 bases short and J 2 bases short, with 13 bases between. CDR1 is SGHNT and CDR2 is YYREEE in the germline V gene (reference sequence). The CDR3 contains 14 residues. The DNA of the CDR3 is TGTGCCAGCAGAGTCGACTGGCGACAAGAGACCCAGTACTTC. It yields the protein CASRVDWRQETQYF.

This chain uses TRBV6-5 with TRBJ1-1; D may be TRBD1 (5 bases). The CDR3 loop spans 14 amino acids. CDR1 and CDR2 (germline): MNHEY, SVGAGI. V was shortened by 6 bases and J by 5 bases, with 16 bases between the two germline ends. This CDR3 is CASSSGREGTEAFF. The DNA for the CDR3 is TGTGCCAGCAGCTCAGGGAGGGAGGGGACTGAAGCTTTCTTT.

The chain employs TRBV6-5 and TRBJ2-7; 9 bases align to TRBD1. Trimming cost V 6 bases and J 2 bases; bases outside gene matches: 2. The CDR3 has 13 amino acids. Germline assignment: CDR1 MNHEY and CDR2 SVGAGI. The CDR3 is CASRQGATYEQYF. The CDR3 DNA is TGTGCCAGCAGACAGGGGGCCACCTACGAGCAGTACTTC.

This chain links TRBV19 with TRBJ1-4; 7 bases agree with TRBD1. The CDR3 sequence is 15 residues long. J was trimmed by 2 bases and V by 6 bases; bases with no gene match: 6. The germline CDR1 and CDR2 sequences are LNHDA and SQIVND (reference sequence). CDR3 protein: CASRPGGTTNEKLFF. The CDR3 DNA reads TGTGCCAGTAGACCAGGGGGAACGACTAATGAAAAACTGTTTTTT.

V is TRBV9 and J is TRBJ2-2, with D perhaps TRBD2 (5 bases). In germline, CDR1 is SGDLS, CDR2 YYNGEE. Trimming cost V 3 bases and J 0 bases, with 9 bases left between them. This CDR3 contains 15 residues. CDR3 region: CASSEGGANTGELFF. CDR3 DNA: TGTGCCAGCAGCGAAGGAGGAGCGAACACCGGGGAGCTGTTTTTT. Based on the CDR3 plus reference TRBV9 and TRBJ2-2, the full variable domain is DSGVTQTPKHLITATGQRVTLRCSPRSGDLSVYWYQQSLDQGLQFLIQYYNGEERAKGNILERFSAQQFPDLHSELNLSSLELGDSALYFCASSEGGANTGELFFGEGSRLTVL.

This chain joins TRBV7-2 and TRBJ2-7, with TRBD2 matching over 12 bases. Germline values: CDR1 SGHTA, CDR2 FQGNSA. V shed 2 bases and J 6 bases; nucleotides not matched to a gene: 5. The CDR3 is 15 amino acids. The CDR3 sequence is CASSLLAGGRSEQYF. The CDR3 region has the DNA TGTGCCAGCAGCTTACTAGCGGGGGGGCGATCCGAGCAGTACTTC.

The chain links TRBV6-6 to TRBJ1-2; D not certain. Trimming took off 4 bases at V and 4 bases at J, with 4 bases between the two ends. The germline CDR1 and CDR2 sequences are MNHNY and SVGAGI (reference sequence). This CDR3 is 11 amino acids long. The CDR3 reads CASSSSYGYTF. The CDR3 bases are TGTGCCAGCAGTTCCAGCTATGGCTACACCTTC.

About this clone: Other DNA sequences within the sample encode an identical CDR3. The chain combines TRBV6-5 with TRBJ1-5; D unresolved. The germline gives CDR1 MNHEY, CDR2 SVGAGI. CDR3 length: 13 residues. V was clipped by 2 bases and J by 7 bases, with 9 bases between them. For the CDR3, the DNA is TGTGCCAGCAGTTACGGGAGAGGGCAGCCCCAGCATTTT. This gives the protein CASSYGRGQPQHF.

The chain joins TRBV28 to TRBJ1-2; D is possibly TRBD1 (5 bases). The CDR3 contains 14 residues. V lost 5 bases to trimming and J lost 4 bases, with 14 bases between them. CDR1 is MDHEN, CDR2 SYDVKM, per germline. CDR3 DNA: TGTGCCAGCAGTCCCCGCGGGACCACCTATGGCTACACCTTC. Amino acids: CASSPRGTTYGYTF.